These 26 T cell receptor beta chains were sequenced from one sample in a study of a mutant IDH1 vaccine in newly diagnosed glioma. The time point is: week 11, during vaccination. Topical imiquimod accompanied each vaccine dose, which consisted of 300 ug of mutant IDH1 20-mer peptide. These receptors lack a known antigen. Profiled with immunoSEQ multiplex PCR; TCRdb holds only in-frame clones, not every one. The sample contains 100,000 to 150,000 clones, around four fifths of which appear only once. The sample consisted of PBMCs, taken from a glioma patient whose treatment included an IDH1 peptide vaccine. The receptors shown here come from a man in his forties or fifties with glioma.

V usage is TRBV7-2 and J usage is TRBJ2-7; a weak D match, TRBD2 (7 bases). Trimming pared 5 bases from V and 0 bases from J, leaving 17 bases between. From germline, CDR1 is SGHTA and CDR2 FQGNSA. The CDR3 covers 16 residues. This chain's CDR3 is CASSLTGGGLSYEQYF. DNA of the CDR3: TGTGCCAGCAGCCTCACTGGGGGGGGGCTCTCCTACGAGCAGTACTTC. The full variable domain, completed using reference TRBV7-2 and TRBJ2-7, is GAGVSQSPSNKVTEKGKDVELRCDPISGHTALYWYRQSLGQGLEFLIYFQGNSAPDKSGLPSDRFSAERTGGSVSTLTIQRTQQEDSAVYLCASSLTGGGLSYEQYFGPGTRLTVT.

There are a few counts of this clone. The gene calls are TRBV4-1 and TRBJ2-1; 8 bases map to TRBD2. CDR3 length: 16 amino acids. Germline V gene data show CDR1 as MGHRA and CDR2 as YSYEKL. V lost 0 bases to trimming and J lost 4 bases; unmatched junction nucleotides: 5. The CDR3 DNA is TGCGCCAGCAGCCAAGAGGTAGCGGGAAGGTACAATGAGCAGTTCTTC. Residues: CASSQEVAGRYNEQFF.

The V call is TRBV7-2, the J call TRBJ2-3; D ambiguous. V lost 6 bases, J lost 2 bases, and 6 bases lay in between. Per the germline V gene, CDR1 is SGHTA and CDR2 is FQGNSA. The CDR3 is made up of 12 amino acids. The DNA for the CDR3 is TGTGCCAGCAGGGAAGACACAGATACGCAGTATTTT. Protein sequence: CASREDTDTQYF.

V usage is TRBV7-2 and J usage is TRBJ1-1; a possible D gene is TRBD1 (5 bases). V shed 1 base and J shed 4 bases, with 16 bases lying between them. The CDR3 consists of 16 residues. Germline CDR1 SGHTA, CDR2 FQGNSA. The CDR3 DNA follows: TGTGCCAGCAGCTTAGATGGTGTGGTTAGGGGCACTGAAGCTTTCTTT. This codes for CASSLDGVVRGTEAFF.

This chain joins TRBV4-3 and TRBJ2-7; TRBD2 matches 11 bases. CDR3 length equals 15 residues. With V trimmed by 0 bases and J by 4 bases, 2 bases remained unmatched. Germline V gene lookup returns CDR1 LGHNA and CDR2 YSLEER. CDR3 nucleotide sequence: TGCGCCAGCAGCCAAGAGACTAGCGGGGTGTACGAGCAGTACTTC. It is translated as CASSQETSGVYEQYF.

The V gene is TRBV5-4, the J gene TRBJ2-7; a weak D match, TRBD2 (5 bases). V lost 9 bases and J 2 bases, leaving 12 bases between the germline ends. The CDR3 is 12 amino acids. The germline V gene has CDR1 SGHNT and CDR2 YYREEE (reference sequence). The CDR3 here is CATSLGTYEQYF. In DNA, the CDR3 is TGTGCCACCTCACTAGGGACCTACGAGCAGTACTTC. Full variable domain (missing parts from reference TRBV5-4 and TRBJ2-7): ETGVTQSPTHLIKTRGQQVTLRCSSQSGHNTVSWYQQALGQGPQFIFQYYREEENGRGNFPPRFSGLQFPNYSSELNVNALELDDSALYLCATSLGTYEQYFGPGTRLTVT.

CDR3 DNA: TGTGCCAGCAGTCCCCGACAGAGACAGGGCAGCTACGAGCAGTACTTC. This translates into CASSPRQRQGSYEQYF. This chain connects TRBV27 to TRBJ2-7; 7 bases are shared with TRBD1. Germline V lookup: CDR1 MNHEY, CDR2 SMNVEV (reference sequence). The ends lost 5 bases at V and 3 bases at J; junction bases unmatched: 13. The CDR3 length is 16 residues.

The chain joins TRBV9 to TRBJ1-6; D ambiguous. V lost 0 bases and J 4 bases, leaving 8 bases between the germline ends. The length of the CDR3 is 15 residues. Germline CDR1 SGDLS, CDR2 YYNGEE. The CDR3 reads CASSVEGLYNSPLHF. In DNA, the CDR3 is TGTGCCAGCAGCGTAGAAGGGTTGTATAATTCACCCCTCCACTTT.

The DNA of the CDR3 is TGTGCCAGCTCACCACTGGAGGGGGCCTGGTACGAGCAGTACTTC. This codes for CASSPLEGAWYEQYF. This chain links TRBV18 with TRBJ2-7; D is possibly TRBD1 (7 bases). Trimming removed 1 base at V and 4 bases at J, with 14 bases between. This CDR3 spans 15 amino acids. Germline V CDR1 and CDR2: KGHSH, LQKENI.

This clone has just a few counts. The chain couples TRBV28 to TRBJ2-7; the match to TRBD2 covers 14 bases. V lost 8 bases and J lost 6; bases outside the gene matches: 12. This CDR3 region has 16 residues. Germline loops: CDR1 MDHEN, CDR2 SYDVKM. CDR3 loop: CASRPPGLAGEGEQYF. The DNA for the CDR3 is TGTGCCAGCCGACCCCCGGGACTAGCGGGAGAGGGCGAGCAGTACTTC.

A remark on this clone: The junction shows a germline mismatch at one end, possibly a read error. The chain employs TRBV7-8 and TRBJ1-3, with D tentatively TRBD1 (6 bases). Germline CDR1 and CDR2: SGHVS and FQNEAQ. The CDR3 contains 14 residues. CDR3 DNA: TGTGCCAGCACCTTAGGGGGGTCTGGAAACACCATATATTTT. Its translation is CASTLGGSGNTIYF.

The chain employs TRBV18 and TRBJ2-6; 8 bases match TRBD1. The V gene's germline CDR1 is KGHSH and CDR2 LQKENI. The CDR3 is made up of 17 amino acids. The ends lost 2 bases at V and 4 bases at J; junction bases unmatched: 7. The CDR3 sequence: CASSPFGRGQGANVLTF. In DNA, the CDR3 is TGTGCCAGCTCACCATTCGGCAGGGGGCAAGGGGCCAACGTCCTGACTTTC.

This chain joins TRBV5-1 and TRBJ2-7; 7 bases line up with TRBD1. V lost 4 bases and J lost 1; bases outside the gene matches: 11. This CDR3 spans 16 amino acids. In germline, CDR1 is SGHRS, CDR2 YFSETQ. The CDR3 sequence: CASSTGTVRISYEQYF. For the CDR3, the DNA is TGCGCCAGCAGCACCGGGACAGTCCGGATTTCCTACGAGCAGTACTTC.

The chain uses TRBV9 and TRBJ2-7, with 9 bases lining up with TRBD2. Germline CDR1 is SGDLS and CDR2 is YYNGEE. Trimming removed 0 bases from V and 2 bases from J; junction bases left unmatched: 6. The CDR3 contains 16 residues. CDR3 coding DNA: TGTGCCAGCAGCGTAGGTCCTAGCGGGGCCACCTACGAGCAGTACTTC. This sequence encodes CASSVGPSGATYEQYF.

This clone showed up just once. This sequence joins TRBV19 and TRBJ2-5, with D possibly matching TRBD2 (5 bases). The CDR3 covers 13 residues. Trimming removed 4 bases at V and 5 bases at J, with 11 bases between. Germline-derived CDR1 and CDR2 are LNHDA and SQIVND (reference sequence). The CDR3 sequence: CASSNGLGETQYF. Written as DNA, the CDR3 is TGTGCCAGTAGTAACGGACTGGGGGAGACCCAGTACTTC. Together with reference TRBV19 and TRBJ2-5, the CDR3 gives the full variable domain: DGGITQSPKYLFRKEGQNVTLSCEQNLNHDAMYWYRQDPGQGLRLIYYSQIVNDFQKGDIAEGYSVSREKKESFPLTVTSAQKNPTAFYLCASSNGLGETQYFGPGTRLLVL.

CDR3 protein: CASSLESGPMIYEQYF. Written as DNA, the CDR3 is TGTGCCAGCAGCCTAGAGTCGGGCCCGATGATCTACGAGCAGTACTTC. The V call is TRBV7-9, the J call TRBJ2-7, with D unclear. CDR1 SEHNR and CDR2 FQNEAQ come from the germline V gene (reference sequence). This CDR3 contains 16 residues. Deletions cut 5 bases from V and 3 bases from J, with 20 bases between. The full variable domain, its missing parts supplied by reference TRBV7-9 and TRBJ2-7, is DTGVSQNPRHKITKRGQNVTFRCDPISEHNRLYWYRQTLGQGPEFLTYFQNEAQLEKSRLLSDRFSAERPKGSFSTLEIQRTEQGDSAMYLCASSLESGPMIYEQYFGPGTRLTVT.

The CDR3 loop reads CASWTGGQETQYF. The CDR3 DNA sequence: TGTGCCAGCTGGACGGGTGGGCAAGAGACCCAGTACTTC. J is TRBJ2-5 and V is TRBV5-4; D unclear. This CDR3 spans 13 amino acids. The germline gives CDR1 SGHNT, CDR2 YYREEE (reference sequence). Deletions cut 7 bases from V and 2 bases from J, with 12 bases between.

The rearrangement uses TRBV19 and TRBJ1-5; D possibly corresponds to TRBD1 (5 bases). Per germline, CDR1 LNHDA and CDR2 SQIVND (reference sequence). There are 13 residues in the CDR3. The V end was cut by 1 base, the J end by 6 bases, with 7 bases between. The CDR3 bases are TGTGCCAGTAGTATAGGGGGGAGTCAGCCCCAGCATTTT. Its translation: CASSIGGSQPQHF.

The chain is built from TRBV19 and TRBJ1-2; 8 positions agree with TRBD1. V lost 3 bases, J lost 8 bases, and 8 bases stayed unmatched. There are 14 residues in the CDR3. Germline V gene data show CDR1 as LNHDA and CDR2 as SQIVND (reference sequence). The CDR3 loop reads CASSILGQVMGYTF. The CDR3 DNA reads as TGTGCCAGTAGTATTCTGGGACAGGTAATGGGCTACACCTTC.

The J gene is TRBJ1-5, the V gene TRBV28, with no clear D. Germline V gives CDR1 MDHEN, CDR2 SYDVKM. V lost 8 bases and J lost 5, with 22 bases in between. The CDR3 length is 16 residues. CDR3 nucleotide sequence: TGTGCCAGCGCGAACCTCAGGAACTTGGGCGATCAGCCCCAGCATTTT. Its translation is CASANLRNLGDQPQHF. The full variable domain, completed using reference TRBV28 and TRBJ1-5, is DVKVTQSSRYLVKRTGEKVFLECVQDMDHENMFWYRQDPGLGLRLIYFSYDVKMKEKGDIPEGYSVSREKKERFSLILESASTNQTSMYLCASANLRNLGDQPQHFGDGTRLSIL.

This clone was seen just once. The genes are TRBV4-2 and TRBJ2-7; TRBD1 matches at 9 bases. Germline CDR1 is LGHNA and CDR2 is YNFKEQ. J was trimmed by 5 bases and V by 5 bases; bases with no gene match: 7. The CDR3 loop spans 14 amino acids. The CDR3: CASSTGTGKDEQYF. The CDR3 nucleotides are TGTGCCAGCAGCACCGGGACAGGGAAGGACGAGCAGTACTTC.

The gene calls are TRBV29-1 and TRBJ2-3; 7 bases are shared with TRBD1. J gave up 0 bases and V 6 bases, and 12 bases lay outside the gene matches. CDR3 size: 16 residues. Germline loops: CDR1 SQVTM, CDR2 ANQGSEA. The CDR3 coding sequence is TGCAGCGTCCGGGACAGCAAAGTCTCTAGCACAGATACGCAGTATTTT. Protein: CSVRDSKVSSTDTQYF.

The chain uses TRBV27 and TRBJ2-3, with a tentative D call TRBD1 (6 bases). Per germline, CDR1 MNHEY and CDR2 SMNVEV (reference sequence). V shed 8 bases and J shed 2 bases, with 14 bases lying between them. CDR3 size: 14 residues. CDR3 coding DNA: TGTGCCAGCCGCCCCGGACAGCTCACAGATACGCAGTATTTT. It yields the protein CASRPGQLTDTQYF.

V usage is TRBV4-3 and J usage is TRBJ2-3, with 7 bases identical to TRBD2. Looked up from germline, CDR1 is LGHNA and CDR2 is YSLEER. The CDR3 length is 14 residues. Losses at the gene ends were 4 bases for V and 6 bases for J; bases not matched to a gene: 7. The CDR3 protein is CASSPGWGGDTQYF. In DNA, the CDR3 is TGCGCCAGCAGCCCGGGTTGGGGGGGTGATACGCAGTATTTT.

V and J are TRBV15 and TRBJ1-2; D unresolved. The CDR3 totals 15 residues. The V end lost 0 bases, the J end lost 8 bases, and 16 bases lay between the germline ends. CDR1 LNHNV and CDR2 YYDKDF come from the germline V gene (reference sequence). The CDR3 here is CATSREAELAMGYTF. In DNA form, the CDR3 reads TGTGCCACCAGCAGAGAAGCAGAGCTAGCGATGGGCTACACCTTC.

V and J are TRBV4-1 and TRBJ2-1; TRBD2 matches 11 bases. There are 16 residues in the CDR3. The V segment lost 1 base and the J segment 3 bases; nucleotides outside the gene matches: 2. From germline, CDR1 is MGHRA and CDR2 YSYEKL. For the CDR3, the DNA is TGCGCCAGCAGCCAAGTCACTAGCGGGAGCTACAATGAGCAGTTCTTC. It specifies CASSQVTSGSYNEQFF.